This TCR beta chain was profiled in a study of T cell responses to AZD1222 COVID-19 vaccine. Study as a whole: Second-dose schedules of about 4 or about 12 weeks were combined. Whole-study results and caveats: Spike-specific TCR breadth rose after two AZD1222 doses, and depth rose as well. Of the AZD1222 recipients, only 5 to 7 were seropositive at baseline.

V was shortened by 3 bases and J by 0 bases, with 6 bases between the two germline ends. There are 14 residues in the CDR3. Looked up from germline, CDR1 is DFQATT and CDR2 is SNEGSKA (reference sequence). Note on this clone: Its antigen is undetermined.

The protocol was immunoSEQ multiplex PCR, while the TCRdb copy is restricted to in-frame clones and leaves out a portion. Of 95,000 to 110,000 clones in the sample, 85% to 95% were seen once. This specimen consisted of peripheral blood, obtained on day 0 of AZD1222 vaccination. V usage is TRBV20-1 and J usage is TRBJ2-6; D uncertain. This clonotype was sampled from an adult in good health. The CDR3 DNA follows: TGCAGTGCTAGTTCTAACTCTGGGGCCAACGTCCTGACTTTC. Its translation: CSASSNSGANVLTF.